Below are 13 T cell receptor beta chains sequenced from a single sample in a study of OX40 agonist ivuxolimab in advanced cancers. Clones were read by immunoSEQ multiplex PCR, and TCRdb kept only the in-frame ones, dropping some. This table holds 9,500 to 15,000 clones, about 76% found once. The sample was CD4+ or CD8+ T cells sorted from blood, taken in a trial of the OX40 agonist ivuxolimab. These receptors were obtained from an adult with an advanced solid tumor such as melanoma, head and neck, liver or kidney cancer.

The CDR3 loop is CASSPRTDTGSRIMNTEAFF. CDR3 nucleotides: TGTGCCAGCAGCCCCCGGACAGACACGGGTTCTCGTATCATGAACACTGAAGCTTTCTTT. The chain couples TRBV9 to TRBJ1-1; tentatively, D is TRBD1 (6 bases). This CDR3 has 20 amino acids. The germline CDR1 and CDR2 sequences are SGDLS and YYNGEE. The V gene lost 4 bases and the J gene lost 0 bases, with 28 bases spanning the gap.

The chain links TRBV6-1 to TRBJ1-2; D gene unclear. Trimming cost V 4 bases and J 0 bases, with 6 bases left between them. CDR3 length: 13 residues. Germline loops: CDR1 MNHNS, CDR2 SASEGT. CDR3 in DNA: TGTGCCAGCAGTGCCCTATCTAACTATGGCTACACCTTC. Translated, it gives CASSALSNYGYTF.

The CDR3 DNA follows: TGTGCCAGCAGCCACTGGGCTATGGGACAGACGAACACTGAAGCTTTCTTT. Its protein product is CASSHWAMGQTNTEAFF. This chain links TRBV27 with TRBJ1-1, with TRBD1 matching over 7 bases. V shed 6 bases, J shed 1 base, and the junction held 14 bases outside the gene matches. Germline V gene sequence: CDR1 MNHEY, CDR2 SMNVEV (reference sequence). The CDR3 is made up of 17 amino acids.

The chain uses TRBV9 and TRBJ2-1; TRBD1 aligns across 9 bases. V was clipped by 3 bases and J by 8 bases; unmatched bases: 6. Germline CDR1 is SGDLS and CDR2 is YYNGEE. CDR3 length: 14 amino acids. CDR3 nucleotides: TGTGCCAGCAGCGCCGGGACAGGGACCCATGAGCAGTTCTTC. Translation: CASSAGTGTHEQFF.

V gene TRBV7-9 combines with J gene TRBJ1-1; D uncertain. Looked up from germline, CDR1 is SEHNR and CDR2 is FQNEAQ (reference sequence). The V end was cut by 6 bases, the J end by 0 bases, with 5 bases between. This CDR3 is 12 amino acids long. CDR3 protein: CASRILNTEAFF. CDR3 sequence (DNA): TGTGCCAGCAGAATTTTGAACACTGAAGCTTTCTTT.

The chain combines TRBV27 with TRBJ2-5; 14 positions agree with TRBD2. The V gene's germline CDR1 is MNHEY and CDR2 SMNVEV (reference sequence). V shed 6 bases and J 3 bases; nucleotides not matched to a gene: 3. The CDR3 extends over 15 amino acids. In nucleotides, the CDR3 is TGTGCCAGCAGACGACTAGCGGGAGGGGAAGAGACCCAGTACTTC. This encodes CASRRLAGGEETQYF.

This chain joins TRBV7-8 and TRBJ2-3, with 12 bases lining up with TRBD2. Trimming took 5 bases from V and 6 from J; bases not matched to a gene: 12. CDR1 is SGHVS, CDR2 FQNEAQ, per germline. The CDR3 spans 17 residues. The CDR3 here is CASSPRTSGTHVDTQYF. Written as DNA, the CDR3 is TGTGCCAGCAGCCCCCGGACTAGCGGGACCCATGTGGATACGCAGTATTTT.

The chain's CDR3 is CASSSRWDTDTQYF. Written as DNA, the CDR3 is TGCGCCAGCAGTTCGCGGTGGGACACAGATACGCAGTATTTT. The J gene is TRBJ2-3, the V gene TRBV10-1; the D is unclear. Germline V gives CDR1 WNHNN, CDR2 SYGVQD (reference sequence). V was clipped by 5 bases and J by 2 bases, with 11 bases between them. The CDR3 covers 14 residues.

This chain links TRBV5-1 with TRBJ1-1; TRBD1 matches 10 bases. The V and J ends lost 3 bases and 3 bases, in that order; junction bases with no gene match: 8. The CDR3 covers 16 residues. Germline loops: CDR1 SGHRS, CDR2 YFSETQ. CDR3 residues: CASSSPTGGFDTEAFF. CDR3 nucleotides: TGCGCCAGCAGCTCCCCGACAGGGGGCTTCGACACTGAAGCTTTCTTT.

J is TRBJ1-1 and V is TRBV19; unclear D gene. Per germline, CDR1 LNHDA and CDR2 SQIVND (reference sequence). This CDR3 comprises 13 residues. V lost 2 bases to trimming and J lost 2 bases, with 6 bases between them. For the CDR3, the DNA is TGTGCCAGTAGTATACAGCTAAACACTGAAGCTTTCTTT. It is translated as CASSIQLNTEAFF.

The CDR3 coding sequence is TGTGCCAGCAGTACTGGACTTGCCAGAACCAATGAGCAGTTCTTC. Encoded protein: CASSTGLARTNEQFF. The gene calls are TRBV6-4 and TRBJ2-1, with D possibly being TRBD2 (5 bases). The V end was cut by 5 bases, the J end by 6 bases, with 17 bases between. The length of the CDR3 is 15 residues. Germline CDR1 reads MRHNA; CDR2 reads SNTAGT.

V gene TRBV29-1 combines with J gene TRBJ2-3; D gene ambiguous. There are 15 residues in the CDR3. Trimming pared 1 base from V and 0 bases from J, leaving 11 bases between. The germline CDR1 and CDR2 sequences are SQVTM and ANQGSEA. The CDR3 DNA reads as TGCAGCGTTGAAGGAACTGGATATAGCACAGATACGCAGTATTTT. Translating it yields CSVEGTGYSTDTQYF.

V gene TRBV5-1 combines with J gene TRBJ1-4, with TRBD1 as a possible D gene (6 bases). In germline, CDR1 is SGHRS, CDR2 YFSETQ. This CDR3 region has 15 residues. Trimming left V 0 bases short and J 4 bases short, with 10 bases between. CDR3 region: CASSLERDNNEKLFF. CDR3 nucleotides: TGCGCCAGCAGCTTGGAAAGGGACAATAATGAAAAACTGTTTTTT.